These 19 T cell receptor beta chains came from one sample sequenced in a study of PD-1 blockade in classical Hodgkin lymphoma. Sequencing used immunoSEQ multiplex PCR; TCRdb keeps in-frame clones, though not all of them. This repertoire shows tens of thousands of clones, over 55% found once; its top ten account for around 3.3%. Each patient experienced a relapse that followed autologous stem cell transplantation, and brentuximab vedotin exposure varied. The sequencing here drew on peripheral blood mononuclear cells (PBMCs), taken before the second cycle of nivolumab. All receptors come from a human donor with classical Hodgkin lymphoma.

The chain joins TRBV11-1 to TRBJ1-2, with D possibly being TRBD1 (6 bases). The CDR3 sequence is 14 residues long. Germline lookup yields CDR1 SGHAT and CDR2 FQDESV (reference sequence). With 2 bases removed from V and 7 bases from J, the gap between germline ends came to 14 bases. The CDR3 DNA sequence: TGTGCCAGCAGCTTATCCTTACAGGGTTCTGGCTACACCTTC. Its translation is CASSLSLQGSGYTF.

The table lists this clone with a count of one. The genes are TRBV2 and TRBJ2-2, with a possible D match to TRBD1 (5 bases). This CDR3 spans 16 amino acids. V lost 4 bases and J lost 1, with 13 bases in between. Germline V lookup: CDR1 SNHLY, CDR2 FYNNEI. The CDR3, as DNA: TGTGCCAGCAGTGTTCAGGGATTGGGGAACACCGGGGAGCTGTTTTTT. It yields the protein CASSVQGLGNTGELFF. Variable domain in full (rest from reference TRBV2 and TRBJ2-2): EPEVTQTPSHQVTQMGQEVILRCVPISNHLYFYWYRQILGQKVEFLVSFYNNEISEKSEIFDDQFSVERPDGSNFTLKIRSTKLEDSAMYFCASSVQGLGNTGELFFGEGSRLTVL.

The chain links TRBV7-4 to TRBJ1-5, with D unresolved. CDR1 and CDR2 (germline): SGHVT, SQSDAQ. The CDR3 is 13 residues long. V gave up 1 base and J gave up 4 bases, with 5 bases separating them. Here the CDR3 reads CASSLVGNQPQHF. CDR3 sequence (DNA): TGTGCCAGCAGCTTAGTGGGTAATCAGCCCCAGCATTTT.

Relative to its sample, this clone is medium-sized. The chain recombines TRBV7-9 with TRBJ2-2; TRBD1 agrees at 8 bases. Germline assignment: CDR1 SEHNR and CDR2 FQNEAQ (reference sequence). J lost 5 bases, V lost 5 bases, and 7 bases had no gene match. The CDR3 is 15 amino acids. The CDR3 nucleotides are TGTGCCAGCAGCACCCCGCAGGGGGCGACCGGGGAGCTGTTTTTT. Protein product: CASSTPQGATGELFF. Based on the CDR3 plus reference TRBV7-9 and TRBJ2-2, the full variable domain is DTGVSQNPRHKITKRGQNVTFRCDPISEHNRLYWYRQTLGQGPEFLTYFQNEAQLEKSRLLSDRFSAERPKGSFSTLEIQRTEQGDSAMYLCASSTPQGATGELFFGEGSRLTVL.

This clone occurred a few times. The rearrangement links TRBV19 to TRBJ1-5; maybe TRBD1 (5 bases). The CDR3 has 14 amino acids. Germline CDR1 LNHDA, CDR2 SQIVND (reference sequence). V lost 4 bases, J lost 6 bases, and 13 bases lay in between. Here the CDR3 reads CASSTRDSSQPQHF. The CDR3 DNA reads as TGTGCCAGTAGTACCCGGGACTCAAGTCAGCCCCAGCATTTT.

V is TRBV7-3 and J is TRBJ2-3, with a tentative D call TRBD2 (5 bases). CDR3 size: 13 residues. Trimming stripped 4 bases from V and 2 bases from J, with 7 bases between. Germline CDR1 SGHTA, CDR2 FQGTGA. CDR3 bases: TGTGCCAGCAGCTCGCGGGTCACAGATACGCAGTATTTT. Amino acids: CASSSRVTDTQYF.

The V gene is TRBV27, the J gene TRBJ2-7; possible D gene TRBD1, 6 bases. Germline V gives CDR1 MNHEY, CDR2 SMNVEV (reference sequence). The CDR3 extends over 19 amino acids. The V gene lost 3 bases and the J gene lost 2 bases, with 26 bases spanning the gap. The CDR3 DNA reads TGTGCCAGCAGTTTCCCTGGACAGCCTCCACAAATTTTAACCTACGAGCAGTACTTC. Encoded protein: CASSFPGQPPQILTYEQYF.

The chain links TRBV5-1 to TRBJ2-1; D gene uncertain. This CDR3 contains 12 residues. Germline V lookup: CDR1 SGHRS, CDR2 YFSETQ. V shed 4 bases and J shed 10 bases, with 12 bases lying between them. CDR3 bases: TGCGCCAGCAGCCCGAGTATCGGCGAGCAGTTCTTC. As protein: CASSPSIGEQFF. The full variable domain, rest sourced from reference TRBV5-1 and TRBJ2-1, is KAGVTQTPRYLIKTRGQQVTLSCSPISGHRSVSWYQQTPGQGLQFLFEYFSETQRNKGNFPGRFSGRQFSNSRSEMNVSTLELGDSALYLCASSPSIGEQFFGPGTRLTVL.

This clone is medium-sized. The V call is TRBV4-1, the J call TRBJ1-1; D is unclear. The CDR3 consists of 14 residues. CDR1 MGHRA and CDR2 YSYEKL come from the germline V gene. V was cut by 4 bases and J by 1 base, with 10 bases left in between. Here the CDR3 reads CASSLGVTNTEAFF. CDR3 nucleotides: TGCGCCAGCAGCCTGGGAGTGACGAACACTGAAGCTTTCTTT.

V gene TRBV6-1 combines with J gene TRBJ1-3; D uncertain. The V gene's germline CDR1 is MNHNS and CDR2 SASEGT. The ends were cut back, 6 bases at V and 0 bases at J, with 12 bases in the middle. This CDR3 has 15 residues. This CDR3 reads CASRERGTSGNTIYF. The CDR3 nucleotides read TGTGCCAGCAGGGAACGGGGAACCTCTGGAAACACCATATATTTT.

The CDR3 sequence is CASSLEDTGNTIYF. CDR3 DNA: TGTGCCAGCAGCTTAGAAGACACTGGAAACACCATATATTTT. The chain combines TRBV11-3 with TRBJ1-3; D is unresolved. V lost 0 bases to trimming and J lost 2 bases, with 5 bases between them. The length of the CDR3 is 14 residues. The germline V gene encodes CDR1 SGHNT and CDR2 YENEEA.

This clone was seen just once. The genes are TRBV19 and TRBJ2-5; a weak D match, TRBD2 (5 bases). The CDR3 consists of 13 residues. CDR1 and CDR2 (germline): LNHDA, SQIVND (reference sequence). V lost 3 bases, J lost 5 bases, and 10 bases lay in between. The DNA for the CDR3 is TGTGCCAGTAGTATCACGGGGTGGGAGACCCAGTACTTC. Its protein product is CASSITGWETQYF.

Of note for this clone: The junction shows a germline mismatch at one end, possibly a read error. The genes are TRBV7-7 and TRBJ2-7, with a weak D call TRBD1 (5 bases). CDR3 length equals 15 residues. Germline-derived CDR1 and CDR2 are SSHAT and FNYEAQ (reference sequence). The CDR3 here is CASSLFQGNAYEQYF. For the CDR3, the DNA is TGTGCTAGCAGCTTATTCCAGGGTAATGCCTACGAGCAGTACTTC.

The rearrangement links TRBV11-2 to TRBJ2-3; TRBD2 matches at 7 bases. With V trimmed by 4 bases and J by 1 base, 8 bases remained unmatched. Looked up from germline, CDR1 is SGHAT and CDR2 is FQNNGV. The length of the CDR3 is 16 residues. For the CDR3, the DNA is TGTGCCAGCAGCTCCCCTAGGGAGGGTGGCACAGATACGCAGTATTTT. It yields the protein CASSSPREGGTDTQYF.

The CDR3 reads CSVEIPAYGYTF. The CDR3 DNA sequence: TGCAGCGTTGAAATCCCAGCTTATGGCTACACCTTC. The rearrangement joins TRBV29-1 to TRBJ1-2, with no clear D. The germline V gene encodes CDR1 SQVTM and CDR2 ANQGSEA. This CDR3 comprises 12 residues. Trimming removed 2 bases from V and 5 bases from J, with 9 bases in between.

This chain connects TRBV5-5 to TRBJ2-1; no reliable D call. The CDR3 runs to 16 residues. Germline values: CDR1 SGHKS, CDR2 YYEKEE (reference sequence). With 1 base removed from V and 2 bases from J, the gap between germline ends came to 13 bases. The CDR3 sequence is CASSLMGTLTYNEQFF. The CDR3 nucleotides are TGTGCCAGCAGCTTGATGGGCACGCTCACCTACAATGAGCAGTTCTTC.

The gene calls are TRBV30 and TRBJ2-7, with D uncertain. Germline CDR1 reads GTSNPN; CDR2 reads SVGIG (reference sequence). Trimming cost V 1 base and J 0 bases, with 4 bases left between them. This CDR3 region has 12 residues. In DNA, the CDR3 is TGTGCCTGGAGTGACCCCTCCTACGAGCAGTACTTC. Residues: CAWSDPSYEQYF.

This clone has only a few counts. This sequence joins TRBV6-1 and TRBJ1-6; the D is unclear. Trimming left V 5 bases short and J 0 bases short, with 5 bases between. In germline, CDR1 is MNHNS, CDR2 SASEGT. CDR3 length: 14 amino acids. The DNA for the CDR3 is TGTGCCAGCAGTCGGGGCTCCTATAATTCACCCCTCCACTTT. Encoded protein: CASSRGSYNSPLHF.

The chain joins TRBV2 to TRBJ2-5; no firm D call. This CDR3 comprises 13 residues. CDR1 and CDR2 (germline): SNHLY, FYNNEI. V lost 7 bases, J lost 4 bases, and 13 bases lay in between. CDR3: CASIFLVGETQYF. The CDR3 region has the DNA TGTGCCAGCATTTTCTTGGTTGGAGAGACCCAGTACTTC.